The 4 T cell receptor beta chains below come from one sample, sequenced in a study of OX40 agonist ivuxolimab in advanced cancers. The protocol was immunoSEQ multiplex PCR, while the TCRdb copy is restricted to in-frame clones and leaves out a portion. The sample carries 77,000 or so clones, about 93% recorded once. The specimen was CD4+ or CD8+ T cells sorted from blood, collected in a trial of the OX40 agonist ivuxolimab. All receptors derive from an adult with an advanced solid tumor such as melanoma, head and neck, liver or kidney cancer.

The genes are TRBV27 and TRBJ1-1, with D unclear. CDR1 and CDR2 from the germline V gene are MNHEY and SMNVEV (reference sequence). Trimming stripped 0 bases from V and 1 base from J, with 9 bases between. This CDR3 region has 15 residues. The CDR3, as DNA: TGTGCCAGCAGTTTATCGAACATACCGAACACTGAAGCTTTCTTT. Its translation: CASSLSNIPNTEAFF.

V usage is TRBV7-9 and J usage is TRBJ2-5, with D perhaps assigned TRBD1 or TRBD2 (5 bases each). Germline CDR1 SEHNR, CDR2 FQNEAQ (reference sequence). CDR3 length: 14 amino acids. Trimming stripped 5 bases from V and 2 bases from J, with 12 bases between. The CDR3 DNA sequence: TGTGCCAGCAGCCTGAGGGGAGTTCAAGAGACCCAGTACTTC. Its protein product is CASSLRGVQETQYF.

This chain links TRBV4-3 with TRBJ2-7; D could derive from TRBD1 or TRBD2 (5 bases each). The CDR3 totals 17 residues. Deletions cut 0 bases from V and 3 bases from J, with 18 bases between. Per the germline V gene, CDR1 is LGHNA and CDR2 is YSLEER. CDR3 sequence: CASSQERGPPAGYEQYF. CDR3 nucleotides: TGCGCCAGCAGCCAAGAACGGGGACCCCCGGCCGGCTACGAGCAGTACTTC.

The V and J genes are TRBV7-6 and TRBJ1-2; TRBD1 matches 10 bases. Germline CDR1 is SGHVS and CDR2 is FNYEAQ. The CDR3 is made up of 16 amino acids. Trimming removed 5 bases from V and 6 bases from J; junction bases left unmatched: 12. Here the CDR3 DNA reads TGTGCCAGCAGCCCCACCCGGGACAGGGGCGGGGATGGCTACACCTTC. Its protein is CASSPTRDRGGDGYTF.